Presented here are 17 T cell receptor beta chains from one specimen sequenced in a study of technical replicates of blood from a few donors. Clones were sequenced by immunoSEQ multiplex PCR, and TCRdb holds only the in-frame ones, with some missing. The data contain tens of thousands of clones, around 94% of them seen just once; the ten biggest clones take up approximately 0.25%. Sequencing was carried out using T cells isolated from PBMCs. The source of these receptors is a human donor in good health.

The rearrangement joins TRBV5-1 to TRBJ2-1, with 8 bases aligning to TRBD2. Trimming cost V 2 bases and J 4 bases; bases outside gene matches: 2. CDR1 is SGHRS and CDR2 is YFSETQ in the germline V gene. CDR3 length equals 14 residues. The CDR3 DNA reads as TGCGCCAGCAGCTTTAGCGGGGAGTACAATGAGCAGTTCTTC. The encoded protein is CASSFSGEYNEQFF.

The chain couples TRBV7-9 to TRBJ2-3; maybe TRBD1 (6 bases). The germline V gene encodes CDR1 SEHNR and CDR2 FQNEAQ (reference sequence). V lost 5 bases to trimming and J lost 7 bases, with 22 bases between them. This CDR3 contains 16 residues. CDR3 loop: CASSTPGQGAHHTQYF. The CDR3 nucleotides read TGTGCCAGCAGCACCCCGGGACAAGGGGCACACCATACGCAGTATTTT.

The J gene is TRBJ1-1, the V gene TRBV4-1; no definite D call. Germline CDR1 and CDR2: MGHRA and YSYEKL. The CDR3 loop spans 14 amino acids. V lost 1 base, J lost 7 bases, and 13 bases lay in between. CDR3 region: CASSQGPGRDEAFF. CDR3 bases: TGCGCCAGCAGCCAAGGTCCCGGCCGGGATGAAGCTTTCTTT.

This sequence joins TRBV15 and TRBJ2-7; the D gene is possibly TRBD2 (6 bases). Germline CDR1 and CDR2: LNHNV and YYDKDF (reference sequence). The ends were cut back, 4 bases at V and 2 bases at J, with 15 bases in the middle. The CDR3 is 15 residues long. CDR3 amino acids: CATSTRTPGAYEQYF. The CDR3, as DNA: TGTGCCACCAGCACTAGGACGCCGGGGGCCTACGAGCAGTACTTC.

The rearrangement links TRBV2 to TRBJ2-7; 7 nucleotides match TRBD2. This CDR3 has 16 residues. After removal of 8 bases from V and 6 bases from J, the junction contained 19 bases not matched to a gene. In germline, CDR1 is SNHLY, CDR2 FYNNEI. CDR3 DNA sequence: TGTGCCAGCCCGGGCCGACCTCCGGGACTACTAATCGAGCAGTACTTC. Residues: CASPGRPPGLLIEQYF.

The chain has TRBV5-1 and TRBJ2-1; no clear D gene. V dropped 0 bases and J dropped 3 bases, with 4 bases sitting between them. CDR1 is SGHRS and CDR2 is YFSETQ in the germline V gene. The CDR3 sequence is 13 residues long. The CDR3 loop reads CASSLGDYNEQFF. The CDR3 region has the DNA TGCGCCAGCAGCTTGGGCGACTACAATGAGCAGTTCTTC. Filled out from reference TRBV5-1 and TRBJ2-1, the complete variable domain reads KAGVTQTPRYLIKTRGQQVTLSCSPISGHRSVSWYQQTPGQGLQFLFEYFSETQRNKGNFPGRFSGRQFSNSRSEMNVSTLELGDSALYLCASSLGDYNEQFFGPGTRLTVL.

V is TRBV6-1 and J is TRBJ1-2; D unresolved. Looked up from germline, CDR1 is MNHNS and CDR2 is SASEGT. V lost 4 bases and J 0 bases, leaving 9 bases between the germline ends. The CDR3 is 14 residues long. The CDR3 is CASSAVPTNYGYTF. CDR3 bases: TGTGCCAGCAGTGCGGTACCCACTAACTATGGCTACACCTTC.

The V call is TRBV5-4, the J call TRBJ1-1, with a possible D match to TRBD1 (5 bases). The germline V gene has CDR1 SGHNT and CDR2 YYREEE (reference sequence). The germline V and J ends were trimmed by 1 base and 4 bases, with 17 bases remaining between them. There are 16 residues in the CDR3. This CDR3 is CASSLPRDRGSTEAFF. Here the CDR3 DNA reads TGTGCCAGCAGCTTGCCACGTGATAGGGGTAGCACTGAAGCTTTCTTT.

This clone was observed a single time. The chain couples TRBV6-1 to TRBJ2-3; TRBD1 might be the D (6 bases). V was cut by 6 bases and J by 5 bases, with 15 bases left in between. This CDR3 has 14 residues. Germline V gives CDR1 MNHNS, CDR2 SASEGT. DNA for the CDR3: TGTGCCAGCAGAGAGACAGGCTCACTAGATACGCAGTATTTT. Protein product: CASRETGSLDTQYF.

The chain couples TRBV6-1 to TRBJ1-2, with D unclear. This CDR3 region has 14 residues. Trimming took 3 bases from V and 5 from J, leaving 13 bases between them. CDR1 is MNHNS, CDR2 SASEGT, per germline. The CDR3 coding sequence is TGTGCCAGCAGTGACGGCCATGGCGGGTATGGCTACACCTTC. Translation gives CASSDGHGGYGYTF.

The genes are TRBV7-9 and TRBJ1-2; no clear D. The CDR3 spans 14 residues. With 3 bases removed from V and 2 bases from J, the gap between germline ends came to 10 bases. Germline V gives CDR1 SEHNR, CDR2 FQNEAQ (reference sequence). The CDR3 sequence: CASSFDNENYGYTF. CDR3 bases: TGTGCCAGCAGCTTCGACAATGAGAACTATGGCTACACCTTC. Using reference TRBV7-9 and TRBJ1-2 for the parts outside the CDR3, the full variable domain is DTGVSQNPRHKITKRGQNVTFRCDPISEHNRLYWYRQTLGQGPEFLTYFQNEAQLEKSRLLSDRFSAERPKGSFSTLEIQRTEQGDSAMYLCASSFDNENYGYTFGSGTRLTVV.

The gene calls are TRBV9 and TRBJ2-3; D gene uncertain. The CDR3 length is 13 residues. Germline V lookup: CDR1 SGDLS, CDR2 YYNGEE. Trimming removed 2 bases at V and 2 bases at J, with 6 bases between. The CDR3, as DNA: TGTGCCAGCAGCGTGCGGATCACAGATACGCAGTATTTT. Its translation is CASSVRITDTQYF.

This chain links TRBV10-2 with TRBJ2-2; 12 nucleotides align to TRBD2. The V gene's germline CDR1 is WSHSY and CDR2 SAAADI. There are 15 residues in the CDR3. Trimming at V came to 5 bases and at J to 5 bases, leaving 3 bases not matched to a gene. The CDR3 DNA follows: TGCGCCAGCAGTAGCGGACTAGCGGGGACCGGGGAGCTGTTTTTT. It encodes CASSSGLAGTGELFF.

This clone was observed a single time. J is TRBJ2-1 and V is TRBV19; 9 bases line up with TRBD1. Trimming took 4 bases from V and 6 from J; bases not matched to a gene: 10. This CDR3 comprises 16 residues. CDR1 LNHDA and CDR2 SQIVND come from the germline V gene (reference sequence). Here the CDR3 DNA reads TGTGCCAGTAGTACAAGGGACAGGGCCATCTTCAATGAGCAGTTCTTC. It encodes CASSTRDRAIFNEQFF.

This clone showed up just a few times. The V and J genes are TRBV19 and TRBJ2-2; D is unclear. Trimming stripped 11 bases from V and 2 bases from J, with 9 bases between. The CDR3 has 12 residues. The germline CDR1 and CDR2 sequences are LNHDA and SQIVND (reference sequence). CDR3 amino acids: CAGLSNTGELFF. In DNA, the CDR3 is TGTGCCGGCCTTTCCAACACCGGGGAGCTGTTTTTT.

This chain links TRBV14 with TRBJ1-2, with a possible D match to TRBD1 (5 bases). CDR1 SGHDN and CDR2 FVKESK come from the germline V gene. The CDR3 loop spans 17 amino acids. V lost 0 bases to trimming and J lost 2 bases, with 16 bases between them. CDR3 residues: CASSQDAPGYGNYGYTF. The CDR3 DNA follows: TGTGCCAGCAGCCAAGACGCGCCAGGGTACGGGAACTATGGCTACACCTTC.

The CDR3 bases are TGTGCCAGCAGCTTGGGAGGAAGAGGCACAGATACGCAGTATTTT. Protein product: CASSLGGRGTDTQYF. The J gene is TRBJ2-3, the V gene TRBV5-6; D is ambiguous. This CDR3 is built from 15 residues. Per the germline V gene, CDR1 is SGHDT and CDR2 is YYEEEE. Trimming cost V 0 bases and J 1 base, with 9 bases left between them.